This T cell receptor beta chain emerged from a study of T cell changes during pregnancy in multiple sclerosis. The CDR3 covers 12 residues. Between the trimmed V and J ends, which lost 6 bases and 7 bases, there was a span of 9 bases. Germline V gene lookup returns CDR1 SNHLY and CDR2 FYNNEI. Here immunoSEQ multiplex PCR was the method, and the copy in TCRdb shows in-frame clones only, minus some. There are approximately 30,000 clones in the sample; around 90% occur only once, and about 0.58% lies in the top ten. The chain is built from TRBV2 and TRBJ1-4; TRBD1 is a possible D gene (5 bases). Sample: CD4+ T cells from peripheral blood mononuclear cells, taken in the first trimester of pregnancy. The sequence was obtained from a female donor in good health, enrolled as a control in a pregnancy study. The CDR3 sequence is CASSRASEKLFF. The CDR3, as DNA: TGTGCCAGCAGCAGGGCTAGTGAAAAACTGTTTTTT.